A selection of T cell receptor beta chains follows, all from one sample in a study of somatic mutations in cytotoxic T cells in rheumatoid arthritis. Here immunoSEQ multiplex PCR was the method, and the copy in TCRdb shows in-frame clones only, minus some. The data contain 25,000 to 30,000 clones, around 87% of them seen just once; the ten biggest clones take up about a tenth. Source material: CD8+ T cells sorted from blood. These receptors were taken from an adult with rheumatoid arthritis. Both conserved end residues are part of each CDR3. Each record gives: V gene, clone size, D gene, J gene, CDR3 protein, CDR3 DNA. The D gene is left open where the match is weak. A row's size may be missing; if present it is once, few, many or a size class.

V: TRBV27; size: .; D: TRBD2; J: TRBJ2-1; CDR3: CASSTLAGYNEQFF; DNA: TGTGCCAGCAGTACGCTAGCGGGGTACAATGAGCAGTTCTTC
V: TRBV6-1; size: .; D: TRBD1; J: TRBJ2-3; CDR3: CASSSLTGDTDTQYF; DNA: TGTGCCAGCAGTTCCTTGACAGGGGACACAGATACGCAGTATTTT
V: TRBV7-9; size: .; D: .; J: TRBJ2-2; CDR3: CASSQSGTNTGELFF; DNA: TGTGCCAGCAGCCAATCAGGGACGAACACCGGGGAGCTGTTTTTT
V: TRBV5-6; size: .; D: TRBD1; J: TRBJ1-2; CDR3: CASSPAVGGLYGYTF; DNA: TGTGCCAGCAGCCCGGCGGTAGGGGGCCTTTATGGCTACACCTTC
V: TRBV5-5; size: few; D: .; J: TRBJ2-7; CDR3: CASSFSDEQYF; DNA: TGTGCCAGCAGCTTTTCTGACGAGCAGTACTTC
V: TRBV27; size: .; D: .; J: TRBJ2-1; CDR3: CASSPLQEASSYNEQFF; DNA: TGTGCCAGCAGTCCGCTCCAAGAGGCCAGCTCCTACAATGAGCAGTTCTTC
V: TRBV4-1; size: .; D: TRBD2; J: TRBJ2-3; CDR3: CASSQLAGGLDTQYF; DNA: TGCGCCAGCAGCCAACTAGCGGGGGGATTAGATACGCAGTATTTT
V: TRBV2; size: .; D: .; J: TRBJ1-2; CDR3: CASTGGNYGYTF; DNA: TGTGCCAGCACGGGCGGGAACTATGGCTACACCTTC
V: TRBV6-6; size: .; D: TRBD1; J: TRBJ1-5; CDR3: CASSRGQGDQPQHF; DNA: TGTGCCAGCAGTCGCGGACAGGGGGATCAGCCCCAGCATTTT
V: TRBV11-3; size: .; D: .; J: TRBJ2-7; CDR3: CASSPGPSSYEQYF; DNA: TGTGCCAGCAGCCCAGGCCCTAGCTCCTACGAGCAGTACTTC
V: TRBV5-8; size: .; D: .; J: TRBJ2-1; CDR3: CASSFGSGSYNEQFF; DNA: TGTGCCAGCAGCTTTGGGTCGGGCTCCTACAATGAGCAGTTCTTC
V: TRBV4-1; size: .; D: TRBD2; J: TRBJ2-3; CDR3: CASSQGLAQPTDTQYF; DNA: TGCGCCAGCAGCCAGGGACTAGCGCAACCCACAGATACGCAGTATTTT
V: TRBV9; size: once; D: TRBD2; J: TRBJ2-7; CDR3: CASSVGSSGGAEQYF; DNA: TGTGCCAGCAGCGTAGGTTCAAGCGGGGGGGCCGAGCAGTACTTC
V: TRBV4-2; size: .; D: .; J: TRBJ1-2; CDR3: CASSQVGSYTF; DNA: TGTGCCAGCAGCCAAGTTGGAAGCTACACCTTC
V: TRBV6-5; size: .; D: .; J: TRBJ2-7; CDR3: CASSAGTPASEQYF; DNA: TGTGCCAGCAGTGCGGGGACCCCGGCAAGCGAGCAGTACTTC
V: TRBV20-1; size: .; D: .; J: TRBJ2-1; CDR3: CSAREYNEQFF; DNA: TGCAGTGCTAGAGAGTACAATGAGCAGTTCTTC
V: TRBV28; size: .; D: .; J: TRBJ2-7; CDR3: CASSSPGGYEQYF; DNA: TGTGCCAGCAGTTCTCCCGGGGGTTACGAGCAGTACTTC
V: TRBV7-8; size: .; D: TRBD2; J: TRBJ2-1; CDR3: CASSPNIGAGVPYNEQFF; DNA: TGTGCCAGCAGCCCCAACATCGGAGCGGGAGTACCATACAATGAGCAGTTCTTC
V: TRBV13; size: .; D: TRBD2; J: TRBJ2-7; CDR3: CASSHGLAGGYEQYF; DNA: TGTGCCAGCAGCCACGGACTAGCGGGAGGATACGAGCAGTACTTC
V: TRBV7-9; size: .; D: TRBD1; J: TRBJ2-7; CDR3: CASSDRSVHEQYF; DNA: TGTGCCAGCTCGGACAGGTCTGTCCACGAGCAGTACTTC
V: TRBV19; size: .; D: .; J: TRBJ1-1; CDR3: CASSHAQGRLNTEAFF; DNA: TGTGCCAGTAGTCACGCCCAAGGGAGACTAAACACTGAAGCTTTCTTT
V: TRBV30; size: .; D: TRBD1; J: TRBJ1-1; CDR3: CAWSLRQGFPNTEAFF; DNA: TGTGCCTGGAGTCTCCGACAGGGGTTTCCTAACACTGAAGCTTTCTTT
V: TRBV15; size: .; D: .; J: TRBJ2-7; CDR3: CATSRDSGEYRYEQYF; DNA: TGTGCCACCAGCAGAGATTCGGGGGAGTACCGGTACGAGCAGTACTTC
V: TRBV7-3; size: .; D: .; J: TRBJ2-1; CDR3: CASSLQGSGYNEQFF; DNA: TGTGCCAGCAGCTTACAGGGTAGCGGATACAATGAGCAGTTCTTC
V: TRBV27; size: .; D: .; J: TRBJ1-5; CDR3: CASSLTNSNQPQHF; DNA: TGTGCCAGCAGTTTAACAAATAGCAATCAGCCCCAGCATTTT
V: TRBV12-5; size: .; D: .; J: TRBJ2-3; CDR3: CASGLVGTYPSTDTQYF; DNA: TGTGCTAGTGGTTTGGTAGGGACTTACCCTAGCACAGATACGCAGTATTTT
V: TRBV15; size: few; D: .; J: TRBJ1-2; CDR3: CATSRARTDYVGYTF; DNA: TGTGCCACCAGCAGAGCTAGGACGGACTATGTGGGCTACACCTTC
V: TRBV7-7; size: few; D: .; J: TRBJ2-1; CDR3: CASSSLIRAEQFF; DNA: TGTGCCAGCAGCTCTCTTATTCGGGCCGAGCAGTTCTTC
V: TRBV27; size: .; D: TRBD1; J: TRBJ1-2; CDR3: CASSLTGNGYTF; DNA: TGTGCCAGCAGTTTGACAGGGAATGGCTACACCTTC
V: TRBV30; size: .; D: TRBD2; J: TRBJ2-1; CDR3: CAWKDGTSGSSYNEQFF; DNA: TGTGCCTGGAAAGACGGGACTAGCGGGAGCTCCTACAATGAGCAGTTCTTC
V: TRBV19; size: .; D: .; J: TRBJ2-7; CDR3: CASSIEAAFSYEQYF; DNA: TGTGCCAGTAGTATAGAGGCAGCCTTCTCCTACGAGCAGTACTTC
V: TRBV25-1; size: .; D: .; J: TRBJ2-5; CDR3: CASVTSDGETQYF; DNA: TGTGCCAGCGTGACCTCGGACGGGGAGACCCAGTACTTC
V: TRBV30; size: .; D: .; J: TRBJ1-1; CDR3: CAWTTLTGRTEAFF; DNA: TGTGCCTGGACTACACTTACAGGGAGAACTGAAGCTTTCTTT
V: TRBV7-8; size: .; D: TRBD2; J: TRBJ2-7; CDR3: CASSLPTSGISYEQYF; DNA: TGTGCCAGCAGCCTACCTACTAGCGGAATTTCCTACGAGCAGTACTTC
V: TRBV7-6; size: .; D: .; J: TRBJ2-2; CDR3: CASSPRITGELFF; DNA: TGTGCCAGCAGCCCCCGGATCACCGGGGAGCTGTTTTTT
V: TRBV4-1; size: few; D: .; J: TRBJ1-1; CDR3: CASSLLQGAAEAFF; DNA: TGCGCCAGCAGCCTGCTTCAGGGCGCGGCAGAAGCTTTCTTT
V: TRBV4-3; size: once; D: .; J: TRBJ2-7; CDR3: CASSRTITYEQYF; DNA: TGCGCCAGCAGCCGGACCATTACCTACGAGCAGTACTTC
V: TRBV27; size: .; D: .; J: TRBJ1-5; CDR3: CASRTQGQPQHF; DNA: TGTGCCAGCAGAACACAGGGTCAGCCCCAGCATTTT
V: TRBV27; size: few; D: TRBD1; J: TRBJ1-5; CDR3: CASECDRARQPQHF; DNA: TGTGCCAGCGAATGCGACAGGGCCAGACAGCCCCAGCATTTT
V: TRBV27; size: few; D: .; J: TRBJ1-2; CDR3: CASSSRADGWDNYGYTF; DNA: TGTGCCAGCAGCTCCAGAGCGGACGGATGGGACAACTATGGCTACACCTTC
V: TRBV11-2; size: .; D: TRBD2; J: TRBJ2-1; CDR3: CASSWKGLAGQREDNEQFF; DNA: TGTGCCAGCAGCTGGAAGGGACTAGCGGGCCAAAGGGAGGACAATGAGCAGTTCTTC